This TCR beta chain came from a study of vaccination and CD4 T cells after COVID-19. Study background: The stimulating agents, overlapping spike peptides, came from SARS-CoV-2, HCoV-NL63, HCoV-OC43 and HCoV-229E.

V was clipped by 4 bases and J by 4 bases, with 7 bases between them. The CDR3 has 12 residues. Germline values: CDR1 MNHEY, CDR2 SVGAGI. Oncomine TCR Beta short-read sequencing was applied to DNA from cultured CD4+ T cells. After culture, CD4+ T cells served as the source for genomic DNA extraction. From the PCR reads, TCRdb called clonotypes with MiXCR, one entry per CDR3 protein. The data contain 3,000 to 4,000 distinct CDR3 sequences, approximately 30% of them seen just once; the ten biggest clones take up about 30%. This clonotype counts as large (0.1 to 1%). Its specificity is not known. Treatment denoted: approximately 9-day PBMC culture with coronavirus spike peptide pools or control peptides (ViraFEST assay). ViraFEST used peptide pools to expand antigen-specific T cells, then sequenced TCRs. Wells contained 1.5 million to 2.5 million PBMCs each, and these were cultured with about 9.1 IU/ml IL-2 and around 9.6 ug/ml peptide pools.

Sequencing was carried out using CD4+ T cells from blood, cultured in vitro. The rearrangement links TRBV6-5 to TRBJ1-1; tentatively, D is TRBD1 (5 bases). This clonotype was sampled from a human donor who had recovered from COVID-19. The CDR3 coding sequence is TGTGCCAGCAGTTTCGGGGGCACTGAAGCTTTCTTT. It specifies CASSFGGTEAFF.